This T cell receptor beta chain was retrieved from a study of relationships among human T cell subsets (dated by TCRdb to about 2010). Notes on the research overall: Sequencing was performed on eight distinct blood T cell populations: pan T, CD8 cytotoxic, regulatory, Th1, Th2, naive plus transitional, activated and memory cells.

Worth noting for this clonotype: The target of this receptor is not known. No base qualities exist here, and no much larger clone lies one base off it.

Library preparation employed multiplex PCR. Sequencing relied on a 454 GS FLX. Semiquantitative ARM-PCR was used to amplify the TCR alpha and beta CDR3 regions from mRNA. In ARM-PCR, tagged nested gene-specific primers were used first, and communal superprimers then performed exponential amplification. Before the first-round PCR products went through the second amplification round, exonuclease was used to remove the nested primers. The amplicons were sequenced on the 454 platform, a system that can rapidly sequence millions of DNA fragments without cloning bias. An effective read was defined as a read mappable to both V and J germline segments. In the authors' own workflow: IRmap, which uses pyromap, a Smith-Waterman modification adapted to 454 sequencing errors, was used to assign reads to germline V, D and J segments. Cutoffs set at the 99th percentile of alignment scores from simulated random sequences were applied to filter D-beta assignments. CDR3 was defined as the amino acids between the conserved V-segment Y[YFLI]C motif and the J-segment [FW]GXGT motif. A compound Poisson process model, previously applied to large-scale EST data, was used to estimate repertoire diversity. A cross-contamination detection procedure was applied to argue against sample contamination as the source of shared CDR3s. TCRdb passed the public sequencing reads through fastp at Q25 and MiXCR, retaining productive beta sequences. A single entry per CDR3 protein holds the most common genes and DNA from its merged rows. The authors' filters were not applied to this entry. This sample gives around 14,000 distinct CDR3 sequences in total; roughly 64% of them show up just once. The ten largest clonotypes hold under 40% of the sample.

V was cut back by 1 base and J by 0 bases, leaving a gap of 10 bases between them. CDR1 and CDR2 are drawn from the germline V gene: SGHAT, FQNNGV. Its CDR3 holds 15 amino acids, cysteine through phenylalanine. The retained sequence is limited to the CDR3, 45 bases, with the frame set at the first base. T cell subsets were isolated with Miltenyi superparamagnetic beads coated with subset-specific monoclonal antibodies. Every T cell population came from peripheral blood. Ficoll separation was used to obtain mononuclear cells from whole blood, after which anti-CD14 microbeads were used to deplete monocytes. Right after isolation, the cell populations were resuspended in RNAprotect reagent. The pan T sample consisted of CD3+ T cells in general. Points the paper makes about the study in general: A CD4+CD8+ double-positive population could not be excluded by the bead-based sorting. Over 60% of CD8+ cytotoxic sequences belonged to clones with over 100 reads, whereas regulatory and Th2 subsets showed few such clones. T cell counts went unrecorded for two pan T samples, which were processed alongside pan B cells. V, D and J usage, CDR3 length and N-nucleotide additions showed no statistically significant differences among the seven subsets. Substantial CDR3 sharing among Th1, Th2 and regulatory T cells was interpreted as suggesting stochastic cell fate choices.

Sequenced input: total T cells sorted from blood. The cell subset or site label corresponds to: CD3+ T cells in general. The chain couples TRBV11-2 to TRBJ2-7; no D gene can be assigned with confidence. This sequence was found in a man in his forties in good health. The CDR3 loop reads CASSLGQSSSYEQYF. The base sequence is TGTGCCAGCAGCTTAGGCCAGTCGAGCTCCTACGAGCAGTACTTC.